This T cell receptor beta chain was retrieved from a study of T cell repertoires in cytomegalovirus infection. Overall study context: Recently identified HLA-C-restricted CMV epitopes were used, and well-studied HLA-B-restricted CMV epitopes were used as well. Matching HLA type and CMV infection were both indicated by public TCR beta signatures.

TCRdb analysed the reads with MiXCR anew, one entry per CDR3 protein. The sample comprises some 940,000 distinct CDR3 sequences, approximately 31% of which are singletons, and more than 13% rests with the top ten. CDR3 size: 14 residues. V was pared by 3 bases and J by 4 bases, with 8 bases between. Germline values: CDR1 SGDLS, CDR2 YYNGEE. Comments on this clonotype: The antigen is unknown.

Study-wide points: Clonotype analysis showed dominance of the ex vivo response by HLA-C-restricted CMV-specific TCR beta clonotypes.

The TCR was taken from a human donor in good health (CMV status not recorded). Some clones in this sample may be carry-over from other donors' samples. This chain joins TRBV9 and TRBJ1-6; D is unresolved. Sequencing used cultured CD8+ T cells from PBMCs, obtained from culture after CMV antigen stimulation. CDR3 nucleotide sequence: TGTGCCAGCAGCGCTACAGTTTATAATTCACCCCTCCACTTT. This gives the protein CASSATVYNSPLHF. The variable domain in full, completed from reference TRBV9 and TRBJ1-6, reads DSGVTQTPKHLITATGQRVTLRCSPRSGDLSVYWYQQSLDQGLQFLIQYYNGEERAKGNILERFSAQQFPDLHSELNLSSLELGDSALYFCASSATVYNSPLHFGNGTRLTVT.